This T cell receptor (beta chain) came from a study of T-cell reconstitution after alpha-beta-depleted transplantation in children. Points from the study as a whole: Counts and diversity of T cells one year after transplant came mostly from newly produced T cells.

Unique molecular identifiers were incorporated into the prepared TCRbeta library. TCRdb processed the PCR reads anew with MiXCR; each CDR3 protein has one entry. The sample holds 750,000 to 950,000 distinct CDR3 sequences; 15% to 20% are singletons and the top ten take about 4.6%. This clonotype appeared many times. Its antigen remains unidentified. Here the sequenced sample was PBMCs, mostly from graft donor cells, taken 360 days after TCRalphabeta/CD19-depleted stem cell transplant. The source of this sequence is a male patient younger than 18 who had a stem cell transplant for acute lymphoblastic leukemia, so the T cells may come from the graft donor.

The CDR3 reads CASRGGYETQYF. DNA for the CDR3: TGTGCCAGCAGAGGGGGGTATGAGACCCAGTACTTC. The rearrangement links TRBV12-3 or TRBV12-4 to TRBJ2-5; D tentatively reads TRBD1 or TRBD2 (6 bases each). CDR3 size: 12 residues. V lost 6 bases to trimming and J lost 5 bases, with 10 bases between them.